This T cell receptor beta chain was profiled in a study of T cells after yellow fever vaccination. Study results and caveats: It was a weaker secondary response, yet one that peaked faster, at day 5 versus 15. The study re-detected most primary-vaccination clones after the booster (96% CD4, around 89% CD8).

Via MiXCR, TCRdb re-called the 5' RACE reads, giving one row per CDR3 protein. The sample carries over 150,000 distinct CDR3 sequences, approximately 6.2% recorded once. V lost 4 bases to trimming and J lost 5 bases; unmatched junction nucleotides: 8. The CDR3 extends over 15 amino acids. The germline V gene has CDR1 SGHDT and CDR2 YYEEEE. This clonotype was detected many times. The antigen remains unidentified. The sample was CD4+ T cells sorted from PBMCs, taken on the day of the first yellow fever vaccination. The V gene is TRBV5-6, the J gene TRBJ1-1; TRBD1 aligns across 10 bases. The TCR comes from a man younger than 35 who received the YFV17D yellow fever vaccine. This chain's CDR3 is CASSPLTGGRTEAFF. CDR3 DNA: TGTGCCAGCAGCCCACTGACAGGGGGCAGGACTGAAGCTTTCTTT.